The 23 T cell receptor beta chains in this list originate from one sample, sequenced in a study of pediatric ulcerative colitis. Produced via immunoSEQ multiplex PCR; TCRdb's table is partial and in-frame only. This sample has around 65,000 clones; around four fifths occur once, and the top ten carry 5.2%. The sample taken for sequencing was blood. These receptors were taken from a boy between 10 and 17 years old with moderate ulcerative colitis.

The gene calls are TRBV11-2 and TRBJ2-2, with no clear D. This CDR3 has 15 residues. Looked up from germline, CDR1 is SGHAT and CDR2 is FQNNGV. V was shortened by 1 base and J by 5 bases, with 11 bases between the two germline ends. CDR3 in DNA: TGTGCCAGCAGCTTAGTGGTGGTTGGGACCGGGGAGCTGTTTTTT. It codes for CASSLVVVGTGELFF.

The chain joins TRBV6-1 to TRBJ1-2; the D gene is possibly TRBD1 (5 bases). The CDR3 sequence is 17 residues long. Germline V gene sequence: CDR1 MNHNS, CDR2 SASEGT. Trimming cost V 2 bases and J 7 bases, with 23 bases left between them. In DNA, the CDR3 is TGTGCCAGCAGTGAATCAATTGGGGTTGAGGGGCGTGGTGGCTACACCTTC. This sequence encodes CASSESIGVEGRGGYTF.

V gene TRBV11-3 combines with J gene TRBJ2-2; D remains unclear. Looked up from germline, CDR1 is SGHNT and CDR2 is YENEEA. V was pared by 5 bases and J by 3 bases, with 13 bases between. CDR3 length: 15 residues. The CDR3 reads CASSNFERHTGELFF. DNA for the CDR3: TGTGCCAGCAGCAATTTCGAGCGACACACCGGGGAGCTGTTTTTT.

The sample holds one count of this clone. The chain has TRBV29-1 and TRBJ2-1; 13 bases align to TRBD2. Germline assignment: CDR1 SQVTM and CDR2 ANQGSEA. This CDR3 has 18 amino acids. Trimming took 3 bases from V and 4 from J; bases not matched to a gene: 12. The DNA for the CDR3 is TGCAGCGTTGATGGACTAGCGGGAGTTACCCGGGGATACAATGAGCAGTTCTTC. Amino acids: CSVDGLAGVTRGYNEQFF.

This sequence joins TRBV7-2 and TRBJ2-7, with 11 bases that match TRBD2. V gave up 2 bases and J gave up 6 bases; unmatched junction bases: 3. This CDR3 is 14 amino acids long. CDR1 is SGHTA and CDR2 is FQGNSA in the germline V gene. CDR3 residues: CASSLLAGGSEQYF. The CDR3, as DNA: TGTGCCAGCAGCTTACTAGCGGGAGGCAGCGAGCAGTACTTC.

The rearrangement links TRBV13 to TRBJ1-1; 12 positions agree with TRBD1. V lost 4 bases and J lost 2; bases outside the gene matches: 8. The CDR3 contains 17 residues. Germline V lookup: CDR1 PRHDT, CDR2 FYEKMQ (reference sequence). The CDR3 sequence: CASSSPGTGGINTEAFF. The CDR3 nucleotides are TGTGCCAGCAGCTCCCCCGGGACAGGGGGCATCAACACTGAAGCTTTCTTT.

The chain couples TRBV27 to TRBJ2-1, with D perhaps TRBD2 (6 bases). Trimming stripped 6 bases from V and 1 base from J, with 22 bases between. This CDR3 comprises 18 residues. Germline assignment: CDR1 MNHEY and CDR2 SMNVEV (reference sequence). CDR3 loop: CASRPGLLGGSSYNEQFF. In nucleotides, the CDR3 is TGTGCCAGCAGGCCAGGCCTCCTCGGGGGATCTTCCTACAATGAGCAGTTCTTC.

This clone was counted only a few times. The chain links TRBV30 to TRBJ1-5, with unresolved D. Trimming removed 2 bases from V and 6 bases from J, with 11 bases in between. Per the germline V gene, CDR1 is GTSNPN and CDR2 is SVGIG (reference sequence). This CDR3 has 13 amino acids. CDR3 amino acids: CAWSSATGQPQHF. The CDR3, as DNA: TGTGCCTGGAGTTCAGCAACCGGTCAGCCCCAGCATTTT.

The CDR3 DNA sequence: TGTGCCAGCAAGGCCGGCGTGGGGGGCAATCAGCCCCAGCATTTT. Protein: CASKAGVGGNQPQHF. The V call is TRBV2, the J call TRBJ1-5; D possibly corresponds to TRBD1 (5 bases). Deletions cut 7 bases from V and 2 bases from J, with 15 bases between. The CDR3 loop spans 15 amino acids. The germline V gene has CDR1 SNHLY and CDR2 FYNNEI.

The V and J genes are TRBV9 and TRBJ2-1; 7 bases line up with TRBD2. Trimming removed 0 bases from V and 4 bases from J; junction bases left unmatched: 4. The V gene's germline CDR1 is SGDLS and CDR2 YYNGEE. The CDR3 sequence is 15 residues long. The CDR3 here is CASSVEPAGYNEQFF. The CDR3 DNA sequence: TGTGCCAGCAGCGTAGAGCCAGCGGGGTACAATGAGCAGTTCTTC.

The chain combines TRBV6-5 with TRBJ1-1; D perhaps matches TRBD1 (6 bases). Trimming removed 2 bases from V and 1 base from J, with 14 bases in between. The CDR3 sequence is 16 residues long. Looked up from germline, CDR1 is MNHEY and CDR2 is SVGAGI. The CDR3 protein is CASSYEQGTENTEAFF. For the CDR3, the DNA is TGTGCCAGCAGTTACGAACAGGGTACGGAGAACACTGAAGCTTTCTTT.

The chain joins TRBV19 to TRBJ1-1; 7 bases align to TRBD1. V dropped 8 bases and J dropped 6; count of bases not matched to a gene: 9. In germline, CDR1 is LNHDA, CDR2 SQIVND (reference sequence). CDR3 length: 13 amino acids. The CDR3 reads CASARQGYPEAFF. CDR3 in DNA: TGTGCCAGTGCCAGACAGGGCTACCCTGAAGCTTTCTTT. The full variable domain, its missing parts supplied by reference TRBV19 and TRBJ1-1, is DGGITQSPKYLFRKEGQNVTLSCEQNLNHDAMYWYRQDPGQGLRLIYYSQIVNDFQKGDIAEGYSVSREKKESFPLTVTSAQKNPTAFYLCASARQGYPEAFFGQGTRLTVV.

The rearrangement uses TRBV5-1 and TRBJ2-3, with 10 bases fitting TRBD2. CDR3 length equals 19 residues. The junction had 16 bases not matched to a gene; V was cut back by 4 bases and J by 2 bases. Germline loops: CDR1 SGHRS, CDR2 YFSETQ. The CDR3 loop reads CASSPQLAGAFPNTDTQYF. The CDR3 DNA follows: TGCGCCAGCAGCCCCCAGCTAGCGGGGGCCTTCCCTAACACAGATACGCAGTATTTT.

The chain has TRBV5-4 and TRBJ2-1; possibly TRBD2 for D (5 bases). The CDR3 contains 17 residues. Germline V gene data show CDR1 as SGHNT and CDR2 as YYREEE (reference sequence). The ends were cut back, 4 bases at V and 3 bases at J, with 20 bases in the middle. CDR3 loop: CASSHSKSIRDYNEQFF. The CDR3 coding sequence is TGTGCCAGCAGCCACTCGAAAAGTATACGGGACTACAATGAGCAGTTCTTC.

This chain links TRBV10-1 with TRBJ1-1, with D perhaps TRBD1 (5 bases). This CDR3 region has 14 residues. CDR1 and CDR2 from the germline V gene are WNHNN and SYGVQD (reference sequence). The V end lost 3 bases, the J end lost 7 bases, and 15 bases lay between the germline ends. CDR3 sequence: CASSDTYSQGEAFF. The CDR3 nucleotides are TGCGCCAGCAGTGACACTTATTCTCAGGGTGAAGCTTTCTTT.

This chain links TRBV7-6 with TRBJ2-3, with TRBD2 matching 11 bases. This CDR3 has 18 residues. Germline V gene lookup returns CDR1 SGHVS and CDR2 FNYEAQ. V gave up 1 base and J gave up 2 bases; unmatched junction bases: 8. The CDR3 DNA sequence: TGTGCCAGCAGCTTAGGAGGGGTAGCGGGAGGGGTCACAGATACGCAGTATTTT. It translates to CASSLGGVAGGVTDTQYF. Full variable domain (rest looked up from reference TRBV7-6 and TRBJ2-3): GAGVSQSPRYKVTKRGQDVALRCDPISGHVSLYWYRQALGQGPEFLTYFNYEAQQDKSGLPNDRFSAERPEGSISTLTIQRTEQRDSAMYRCASSLGGVAGGVTDTQYFGPGTRLTVL.

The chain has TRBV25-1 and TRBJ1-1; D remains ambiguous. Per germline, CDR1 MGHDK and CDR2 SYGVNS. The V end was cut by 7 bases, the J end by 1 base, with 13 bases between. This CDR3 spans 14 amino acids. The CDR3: CASIQSPGNTEAFF. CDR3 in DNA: TGTGCCAGCATCCAGTCCCCCGGGAACACTGAAGCTTTCTTT.

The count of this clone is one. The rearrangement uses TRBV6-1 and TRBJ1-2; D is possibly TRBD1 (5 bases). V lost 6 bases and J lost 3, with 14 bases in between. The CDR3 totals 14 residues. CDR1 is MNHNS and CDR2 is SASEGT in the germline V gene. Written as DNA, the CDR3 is TGTGCCAGCAGCCCGGGACTCCCGGACTATGGCTACACCTTC. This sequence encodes CASSPGLPDYGYTF.

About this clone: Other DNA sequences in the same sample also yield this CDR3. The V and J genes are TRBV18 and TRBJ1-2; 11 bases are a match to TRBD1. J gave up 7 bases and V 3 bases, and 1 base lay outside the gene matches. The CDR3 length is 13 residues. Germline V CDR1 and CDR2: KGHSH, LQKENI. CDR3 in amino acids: CASSPDRGLGYTF. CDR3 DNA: TGTGCCAGCTCACCGGACAGGGGGCTTGGCTACACCTTC.

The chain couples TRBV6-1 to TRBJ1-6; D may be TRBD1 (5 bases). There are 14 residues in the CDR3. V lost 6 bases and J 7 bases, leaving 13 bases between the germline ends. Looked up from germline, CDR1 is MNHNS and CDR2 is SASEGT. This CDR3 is CASSRDSPNSPLHF. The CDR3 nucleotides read TGTGCCAGCAGCCGGGACTCTCCCAATTCACCCCTCCACTTT.

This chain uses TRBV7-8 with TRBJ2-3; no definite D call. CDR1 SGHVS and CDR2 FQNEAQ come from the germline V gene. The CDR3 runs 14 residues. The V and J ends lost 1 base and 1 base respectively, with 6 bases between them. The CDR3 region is CASSLGAGTDTQYF. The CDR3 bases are TGTGCCAGCAGCTTAGGGGCGGGCACAGATACGCAGTATTTT.

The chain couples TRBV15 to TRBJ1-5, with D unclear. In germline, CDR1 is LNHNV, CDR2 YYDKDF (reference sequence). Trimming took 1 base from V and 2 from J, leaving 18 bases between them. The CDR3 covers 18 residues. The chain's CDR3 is CATSRGIGPFVGNQPQHF. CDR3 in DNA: TGTGCCACCAGCAGAGGGATCGGACCCTTCGTGGGCAATCAGCCCCAGCATTTT.

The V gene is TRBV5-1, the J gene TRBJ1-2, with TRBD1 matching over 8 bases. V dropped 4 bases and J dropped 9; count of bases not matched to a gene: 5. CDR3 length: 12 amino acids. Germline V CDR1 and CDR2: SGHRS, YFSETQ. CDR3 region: CASSEPGGSYTF. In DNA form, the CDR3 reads TGCGCCAGCAGCGAGCCAGGGGGCAGCTACACCTTC.